These 23 T cell receptor beta chains share one sample of origin, sequenced in a study of early T cells in non-severe SARS-CoV-2 infection. TCRdb redid the calling of the 5' RACE reads with MiXCR, one entry per CDR3 protein. The top ten clones hold under 4% of a sample with about 60,000 distinct CDR3 sequences, over 10% of them seen once. The source material was whole blood. These receptors originate from an adult who was a healthcare worker with PCR-confirmed SARS-CoV-2 infection or an uninfected control (not recorded which).

This clonotype was observed many times. The chain carries TRBV7-8 and TRBJ2-7, with 9 nucleotides matching TRBD2. The CDR3 runs to 13 residues. Trimming removed 8 bases from V and 2 bases from J; junction bases left unmatched: 4. CDR1 and CDR2 from the germline V gene are SGHVS and FQNEAQ. The DNA of the CDR3 is TGTGCCAGCTCTGGACTAGCGACCTACGAGCAGTACTTC. Translation: CASSGLATYEQYF.

This clonotype came up a few times. The V call is TRBV4-2, the J call TRBJ2-7; D ambiguous. The CDR3 has 12 amino acids. V lost 4 bases, J lost 6 bases, and 10 bases lay in between. Germline CDR1 and CDR2: LGHNA and YNFKEQ. The CDR3 reads CASSPGSAEQYF. The CDR3 nucleotides are TGTGCCAGCAGCCCGGGCAGCGCCGAGCAGTACTTC.

J is TRBJ2-7 and V is TRBV20-1, with D tentatively TRBD2 (6 bases). CDR1 is DFQATT, CDR2 SNEGSKA, per germline (reference sequence). The CDR3 extends over 13 amino acids. Trimming shortened V by 5 bases and J by 3 bases, and 14 bases separated the two germline ends. Here the CDR3 DNA reads TGCAGTGCTTCCCCGACTAGAATCTACGAGCAGTACTTC. Protein sequence: CSASPTRIYEQYF.

The gene calls are TRBV7-2 and TRBJ2-5, with a tentative D call TRBD1 (6 bases). Trimming took off 5 bases at V and 5 bases at J, with 12 bases between the two ends. Germline-derived CDR1 and CDR2 are SGHTA and FQGNSA. The CDR3 totals 13 residues. The CDR3 protein is CASSPNRDETQYF. CDR3 bases: TGTGCCAGCAGCCCGAACAGGGACGAGACCCAGTACTTC.

This clonotype was counted between two and nine times. This chain connects TRBV7-9 to TRBJ2-3, with 7 bases aligning to TRBD2. Looked up from germline, CDR1 is SEHNR and CDR2 is FQNEAQ (reference sequence). The CDR3 runs 15 residues. After removal of 2 bases from V and 6 bases from J, the junction contained 8 bases not matched to a gene. The CDR3 here is CASSLTREQGDTQYF. The CDR3 bases are TGTGCCAGCAGCTTAACGCGGGAGCAAGGGGATACGCAGTATTTT.

This clonotype was seen more than once but under ten times. The V gene is TRBV2, the J gene TRBJ2-6; TRBD2 is a possible D gene (5 bases). The germline V and J ends were trimmed by 8 bases and 2 bases, with 10 bases remaining between them. CDR1 SNHLY and CDR2 FYNNEI come from the germline V gene. The CDR3 has 14 amino acids. CDR3 in DNA: TGTGCCAGCTCTCGAGGGCCTGGGGCCAACGTCCTGACTTTC. Encoded protein: CASSRGPGANVLTF.

V and J are TRBV18 and TRBJ2-1; D tentatively reads TRBD1 or TRBD2 (7 bases each). V was clipped by 8 bases and J by 8 bases, with 19 bases between them. The CDR3 loop spans 14 amino acids. Germline CDR1 reads KGHSH; CDR2 reads LQKENI. CDR3 sequence (DNA): TGTGCCAGCGCCGGGGAGGGGGCTATGTATGAGCAGTTCTTC. Protein: CASAGEGAMYEQFF.

V is TRBV14 and J is TRBJ2-1, with D tentatively TRBD2 (5 bases). The CDR3 covers 18 residues. Trimming removed 1 base from V and 9 bases from J, with 25 bases in between. CDR1 is SGHDN, CDR2 FVKESK, per germline. CDR3 DNA: TGTGCCAGCAGCCAAGGAGGGAGCGTCGTAGGACCTTTGAGTGAGCAGTTCTTC. Amino acids: CASSQGGSVVGPLSEQFF.

This clonotype has a count of ten or more. This rearrangement joins TRBV28 to TRBJ2-3; D is unresolved. Looked up from germline, CDR1 is MDHEN and CDR2 is SYDVKM. CDR3 length: 14 residues. Trimming shortened V by 5 bases and J by 4 bases, and 13 bases separated the two germline ends. CDR3 bases: TGTGCCAGCAGTCTCCCGGGTAGGGCAGATACGCAGTATTTT. Amino acid sequence: CASSLPGRADTQYF.

In its sample, this clonotype was seen a few times. This chain uses TRBV27 with TRBJ2-7, with D perhaps matching TRBD1 (5 bases). Germline loops: CDR1 MNHEY, CDR2 SMNVEV (reference sequence). V lost 5 bases to trimming and J lost 1 base, with 12 bases between them. This CDR3 spans 14 amino acids. This CDR3 is CASSPGPGSYEQYF. DNA for the CDR3: TGTGCCAGCAGTCCCGGTCCAGGGTCCTACGAGCAGTACTTC.

This clonotype was seen a handful of times. This chain links TRBV29-1 with TRBJ1-2, with D unresolved. Germline V lookup: CDR1 SQVTM, CDR2 ANQGSEA. This CDR3 has 12 residues. With 6 bases removed from V and 0 bases from J, the gap between germline ends came to 8 bases. CDR3 sequence: CSVPFANYGYTF. For the CDR3, the DNA is TGCAGCGTCCCCTTCGCTAACTATGGCTACACCTTC.

This clonotype turned up a few times. The chain recombines TRBV24-1 with TRBJ2-5; D is undetermined. The V gene's germline CDR1 is KGHDR and CDR2 SFDVKD. The CDR3 is 15 residues long. V lost 4 bases, J lost 5 bases, and 16 bases lay in between. Written as DNA, the CDR3 is TGTGCCACCAGTGACCGCGGACGGGCCCCGGAGACCCAGTACTTC. The encoded protein is CATSDRGRAPETQYF.

This clonotype was detected a few times. This may be a read error: a much more frequent sequence differs by one nucleotide. The V call is TRBV28, the J call TRBJ2-3; 9 positions agree with TRBD2. Germline V CDR1 and CDR2: MDHEN, SYDVKM. V shed 4 bases, J shed 2 bases, and the junction held 4 bases outside the gene matches. The CDR3 sequence is 15 residues long. The DNA for the CDR3 is TGTGCCAGCAGTTCCTTAGCGGGAGCCACAGATACGCAGTATTTT. Protein: CASSSLAGATDTQYF.

This clonotype was seen a handful of times. This chain links TRBV28 with TRBJ1-5, with D uncertain. There are 12 residues in the CDR3. The germline V gene encodes CDR1 MDHEN and CDR2 SYDVKM. The DNA for the CDR3 is TGTGCAGGCGCGGATAGCAATCAGCCCCAGCATTTT. Protein product: CAGADSNQPQHF.

This clonotype was counted ten times or more. The CDR3 sequence is CSGSGAGTIKTQYF. Here the CDR3 DNA reads TGCAGTGGATCCGGTGCCGGGACCATAAAGACCCAGTACTTC. This sequence joins TRBV20-1 and TRBJ2-5, with D perhaps TRBD1 or TRBD2 (5 bases each). The CDR3 loop spans 14 amino acids. Trimming removed 7 bases from V and 6 bases from J, with 21 bases in between. CDR1 is DFQATT and CDR2 is SNEGSKA in the germline V gene (reference sequence).

This chain connects TRBV9 to TRBJ2-1; TRBD1 matches 7 bases. Germline-derived CDR1 and CDR2 are SGDLS and YYNGEE. Germline trimming cut 1 base from V and 7 bases from J; bases unmatched to any gene: 8. The CDR3 extends over 15 amino acids. The CDR3 DNA sequence: TGTGCCAGCAGCGTAAACAGGGGCGCATGGAATGAGCAGTTCTTC. Protein product: CASSVNRGAWNEQFF.

This clonotype appeared many times. The V and J genes are TRBV7-9 and TRBJ2-7; tentatively, D is TRBD1 (5 bases). Trimming removed 5 bases from V and 5 bases from J, with 13 bases in between. Germline CDR1 reads SEHNR; CDR2 reads FQNEAQ (reference sequence). The CDR3 is 13 residues long. The CDR3, as DNA: TGTGCCAGCAGCGTACAGGAATCTCACGAGCAGTACTTC. It translates to CASSVQESHEQYF.

V gene TRBV7-9 combines with J gene TRBJ1-2, with 12 bases that match TRBD1. Germline V lookup: CDR1 SEHNR, CDR2 FQNEAQ (reference sequence). The length of the CDR3 is 15 residues. The V segment lost 8 bases and the J segment 3 bases; nucleotides outside the gene matches: 7. CDR3 coding DNA: TGTGCCAGCGGATCTGGGACAGGGGGCTACTATGGCTACACCTTC. This encodes CASGSGTGGYYGYTF.

There are a few counts of this clonotype. For the CDR3, the DNA is TGTGCCAGCAGCTCCAACCGGGACGCCCGCGAGCAGTACTTC. Translation gives CASSSNRDAREQYF. The rearrangement joins TRBV7-2 to TRBJ2-7; D possibly uses TRBD1 or TRBD2 (5 bases each). Germline V CDR1 and CDR2: SGHTA, FQGNSA. V was clipped by 4 bases and J by 6 bases, with 16 bases between them. This CDR3 region has 14 residues.

This clonotype was seen repeatedly, ten times or more. In nucleotides, the CDR3 is TGCGCCAGCAGCTTACAGGCCGCAGGGAGATATGGCTACACCTTC. Amino acids: CASSLQAAGRYGYTF. The J gene is TRBJ1-2, the V gene TRBV5-1, with a possible D match to TRBD1 (5 bases). Germline CDR1 is SGHRS and CDR2 is YFSETQ. Trimming took off 2 bases at V and 5 bases at J, with 16 bases between the two ends. The CDR3 has 15 residues.

This clonotype was seen ten or more times. The CDR3 sequence is CSASVWTSGTSSYEQYF. CDR3 DNA sequence: TGCAGTGCTAGTGTTTGGACTAGCGGGACGAGCTCCTACGAGCAGTACTTC. This chain uses TRBV20-1 with TRBJ2-7; TRBD2 matches at 12 bases. Unmatched junction bases numbered 9, after V lost 3 bases and J lost 0 bases. The CDR3 loop spans 17 amino acids. Germline V lookup: CDR1 DFQATT, CDR2 SNEGSKA (reference sequence).

The chain carries TRBV29-1 and TRBJ2-1, with TRBD2 matching over 10 bases. Per the germline V gene, CDR1 is SQVTM and CDR2 is ANQGSEA. The CDR3 spans 19 residues. V trimming: 4 bases; J trimming: 3 bases; junction bases outside the gene matches: 18. The CDR3 sequence: CSVGMASGSGMGFYNEQFF. The CDR3 nucleotides are TGCAGCGTTGGGATGGCTAGCGGGAGTGGGATGGGATTCTACAATGAGCAGTTCTTC.

This clonotype was observed at least ten times. The chain uses TRBV11-2 and TRBJ1-2, with 8 bases that match TRBD1. CDR3 size: 13 residues. Unmatched junction bases numbered 5, after V lost 3 bases and J lost 8 bases. CDR1 and CDR2 (germline): SGHAT, FQNNGV. The CDR3 DNA is TGTGCCAGCAGCTTCGGACAGGGAATAGGCTACACCTTC. Translated: CASSFGQGIGYTF.